Listed below are T cell receptor beta chains from one sample, sequenced in a study of T-cell reconstitution after alpha-beta-depleted transplantation in children. TCRdb processed the PCR reads anew with MiXCR; each CDR3 protein has one entry. Of hundreds of thousands of distinct CDR3 sequences in the sample, under 30% were seen once. The specimen was PBMCs, mostly from graft donor cells, collected 360 days after TCRalphabeta/CD19-depleted stem cell transplant. The receptors were gathered from a boy under two years old who had a stem cell transplant for acute myeloid leukemia, so the T cells may come from the graft donor. Each CDR3 is given with its conserved first and last residue. Each record gives: D gene, V gene, clone size, J gene, CDR3 DNA, CDR3 protein. D genes are given only for firm matches. Size is stated for part of the rows, as once, few or many counts, or as a class when the clone is expanded.

d_gene: NA
v_gene: TRBV7-9
abundance: NA
j_gene: TRBJ1-1
CDR3nt: TGTGCCAGCACAGACGGGGGGCGGAACACTGAAGCTTTCTTT
CDR3aa: CASTDGGRNTEAFF

d_gene: TRBD1
v_gene: TRBV27
abundance: few
j_gene: TRBJ1-5
CDR3nt: TGTGCCAGTGGGGGACAGGGGTTTAATCAGCCCCAGCATTTT
CDR3aa: CASGGQGFNQPQHF

d_gene: NA
v_gene: TRBV10-2
abundance: NA
j_gene: TRBJ2-5
CDR3nt: TGCGCCAGCATCAGAACTATCCAATACGGGGAGACCCAGTACTTC
CDR3aa: CASIRTIQYGETQYF

d_gene: NA
v_gene: TRBV20-1
abundance: many
j_gene: TRBJ1-1
CDR3nt: TGCAGTGCTAGATCGTACAGTGAAGCTTTCTTT
CDR3aa: CSARSYSEAFF

d_gene: NA
v_gene: TRBV6-2/TRBV6-3
abundance: few
j_gene: TRBJ2-2
CDR3nt: TGTGCCAGCGGGAACGGGGAGCTGTTTTTT
CDR3aa: CASGNGELFF

d_gene: NA
v_gene: TRBV6-5
abundance: few
j_gene: TRBJ2-5
CDR3nt: TGTGCCAGCAACTCTAAAGGAGAGACCCAGTACTTC
CDR3aa: CASNSKGETQYF

d_gene: TRBD2
v_gene: TRBV12-3/TRBV12-4
abundance: few
j_gene: TRBJ2-5
CDR3nt: TGTGCCAGCAGTTCCGGGGGGAGGGTCCCCCAAGAGACCCAGTACTTC
CDR3aa: CASSSGGRVPQETQYF

d_gene: TRBD2
v_gene: TRBV12-3/TRBV12-4
abundance: NA
j_gene: TRBJ2-2
CDR3nt: TGTGCCAGCAGTTTTGTCGGTTGGCTAGCGGACACCGGGGAGCTGTTTTTT
CDR3aa: CASSFVGWLADTGELFF

d_gene: NA
v_gene: TRBV7-9
abundance: NA
j_gene: TRBJ2-1
CDR3nt: TGTGCCAGCAGCGCCCCGGCGCGGGAGCAGTTCTTC
CDR3aa: CASSAPAREQFF

d_gene: TRBD1
v_gene: TRBV15
abundance: NA
j_gene: TRBJ2-5
CDR3nt: TGTGCCACCAGCACGTACGGGACAGGGGATCAAGAGACCCAGTACTTC
CDR3aa: CATSTYGTGDQETQYF

d_gene: TRBD2
v_gene: TRBV20-1
abundance: few
j_gene: TRBJ2-5
CDR3nt: TGCAGCGCCCCGGGAGGGAAGGGACAAGAGACCCAGTACTTC
CDR3aa: CSAPGGKGQETQYF

d_gene: TRBD1
v_gene: TRBV20-1
abundance: NA
j_gene: TRBJ1-5
CDR3nt: TGCAGTGCTGGCGGACAGGAGCCGACTAATCAGCCCCAGCATTTT
CDR3aa: CSAGGQEPTNQPQHF

d_gene: NA
v_gene: TRBV15
abundance: NA
j_gene: TRBJ1-3
CDR3nt: TGTGCCACCAGCAGAGATTTGGACATCGCCGGAAACACCATATATTTT
CDR3aa: CATSRDLDIAGNTIYF

d_gene: NA
v_gene: TRBV20-1
abundance: NA
j_gene: TRBJ1-4
CDR3nt: TGCAGTGCTAAGAGCCCCCAGGAGAAAAAACTGTTTTTT
CDR3aa: CSAKSPQEKKLFF

d_gene: TRBD2
v_gene: TRBV20-1
abundance: many
j_gene: TRBJ2-3
CDR3nt: TGCAGTGCTGTTAGCGGGGGGGGAGATACGCAGTATTTT
CDR3aa: CSAVSGGGDTQYF

d_gene: NA
v_gene: TRBV29-1
abundance: NA
j_gene: TRBJ2-6
CDR3nt: TGCAGCGTGGGGAAGGGGGGGGCTGGGGCCAACGTCCTGACTTTC
CDR3aa: CSVGKGGAGANVLTF

d_gene: NA
v_gene: TRBV28
abundance: many
j_gene: TRBJ1-2
CDR3nt: TGTGCCAGCAGTTTTTGGGAGGAGGGCTATGGCTACACCTTC
CDR3aa: CASSFWEEGYGYTF

d_gene: NA
v_gene: TRBV20-1
abundance: NA
j_gene: TRBJ1-3
CDR3nt: TGCAGTGCTAGGTTACCTGGAAACACCATATATTTT
CDR3aa: CSARLPGNTIYF

d_gene: TRBD1
v_gene: TRBV11-2
abundance: NA
j_gene: TRBJ2-2
CDR3nt: TGTGCCAGCAGCTTACCGGGGACAGGGGGCGCTACCGGGGAGCTGTTTTTT
CDR3aa: CASSLPGTGGATGELFF

d_gene: NA
v_gene: TRBV29-1
abundance: many
j_gene: TRBJ1-2
CDR3nt: TGCAGCGTTGTTACAGGGACACACTATGGCTACACCTTC
CDR3aa: CSVVTGTHYGYTF

d_gene: TRBD1
v_gene: TRBV5-1
abundance: NA
j_gene: TRBJ1-5
CDR3nt: TGCGCCAGCAGCTTGCCCCCGGGACAGGGGCTTCGTCGTAATATCCAGCCCCAGCATTTT
CDR3aa: CASSLPPGQGLRRNIQPQHF

d_gene: TRBD1
v_gene: TRBV29-1
abundance: few
j_gene: TRBJ1-1
CDR3nt: TGCAGCATGCGGACAGGAATGAACACTGAAGCTTTCTTT
CDR3aa: CSMRTGMNTEAFF

d_gene: TRBD1
v_gene: TRBV12-3/TRBV12-4
abundance: NA
j_gene: TRBJ1-4
CDR3nt: TGTGCCAGCAGATTTCAGGGACAGGGGTCAACCCTTAATGAAAAACTGTTTTTT
CDR3aa: CASRFQGQGSTLNEKLFF

d_gene: NA
v_gene: TRBV6-5
abundance: many
j_gene: TRBJ1-1
CDR3nt: TGTGCCAGCAGTTACTCGCCTGGGGGCGGGACTGAAGCTTTCTTT
CDR3aa: CASSYSPGGGTEAFF

d_gene: NA
v_gene: TRBV27
abundance: few
j_gene: TRBJ1-1
CDR3nt: TGTGCCAGCAGTTTCTGGGGAGACACTGAAGCTTTCTTT
CDR3aa: CASSFWGDTEAFF

d_gene: TRBD1
v_gene: TRBV29-1
abundance: few
j_gene: TRBJ2-7
CDR3nt: TGCAGCGTCAGCGGGACAGGGTCCAACGAGCAGTACTTC
CDR3aa: CSVSGTGSNEQYF

d_gene: TRBD1
v_gene: TRBV6-4
abundance: few
j_gene: TRBJ2-1
CDR3nt: TGTGCCAGCAGTGAAATGGGACAGGGGGCAGGGGAGCAGTTCTTC
CDR3aa: CASSEMGQGAGEQFF

d_gene: NA
v_gene: TRBV5-1
abundance: NA
j_gene: TRBJ2-1
CDR3nt: TGCGCCAGCGGGGGTCGGTTGGGTGAGCAGTTCTTC
CDR3aa: CASGGRLGEQFF

d_gene: TRBD1
v_gene: TRBV12-3/TRBV12-4
abundance: NA
j_gene: TRBJ1-1
CDR3nt: TGTGCCAGCAGTTCACCGGGACAGGGGTTAGCTTTCTTT
CDR3aa: CASSSPGQGLAFF

d_gene: NA
v_gene: TRBV5-1
abundance: once
j_gene: TRBJ2-4
CDR3nt: TGCGCCAGCAGCTCAGAGACGGGCCTAGCCAAAAACATTCAGTACTTC
CDR3aa: CASSSETGLAKNIQYF